The sequence of this TCR beta chain was determined in a study of response to subunit inactivated influenza vaccine. TCRdb fed the RT-PCR reads into MiXCR, producing one record per CDR3 protein. The data show 400,000 to 550,000 distinct CDR3 sequences, 25% seen once. Overall study findings and caveats: The study's authors posited that every seasonal influenza vaccination enlists few new T cells.

This clonotype turned up a few times. Its matching antigen is unknown. The V gene end was trimmed by 5 bases and the J gene end by 8 bases; junction bases not matched to a gene: 15. This CDR3 has 16 amino acids. CDR1 and CDR2 (germline): DFQATT, SNEGSKA (reference sequence). The sequencing here drew on CD4+ T cells sorted from PBMCs, taken about 5 days after vaccination. This sequence was found in a man aged 50-59 years who received an inactivated influenza vaccine. The chain joins TRBV20-1 to TRBJ2-1, with 10 bases fitting TRBD2. CDR3 residues: CSAEDTSGRAGDEQFF. CDR3 DNA: TGCAGTGCTGAAGATACAAGCGGGAGGGCCGGGGATGAGCAGTTCTTC.